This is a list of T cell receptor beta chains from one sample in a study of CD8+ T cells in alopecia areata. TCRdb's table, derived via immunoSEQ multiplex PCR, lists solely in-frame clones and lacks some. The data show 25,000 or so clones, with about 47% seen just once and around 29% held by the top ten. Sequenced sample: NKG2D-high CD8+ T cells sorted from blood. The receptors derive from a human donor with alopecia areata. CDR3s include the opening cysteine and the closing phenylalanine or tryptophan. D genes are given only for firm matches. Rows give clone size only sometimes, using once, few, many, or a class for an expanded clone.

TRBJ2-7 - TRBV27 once CASSFRTLDEQYF TGTGCCAGCAGTTTCAGAACCCTCGACGAGCAGTACTTC
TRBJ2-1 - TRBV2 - CAPRAGTYNEQFF TGTGCCCCGCGTGCGGGCACCTACAATGAGCAGTTCTTC
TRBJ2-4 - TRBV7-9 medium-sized CASSSNQGLAKNIQYF TGTGCCAGCAGCTCAAACCAGGGCCTAGCCAAAAACATTCAGTACTTC
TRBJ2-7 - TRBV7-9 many CASSLRQAEQYF TGTGCCAGCAGCTTACGGCAGGCTGAGCAGTACTTC
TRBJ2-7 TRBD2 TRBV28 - CASSSSFIHNQRGVGEQYF TGTGCCAGCAGTTCGAGCTTTATTCACAATCAGCGGGGAGTGGGGGAGCAGTACTTC
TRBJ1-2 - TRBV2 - CASSEAPGYTF TGTGCCAGCAGTGAAGCTCCTGGCTACACCTTC
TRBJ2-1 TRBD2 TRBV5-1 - CASSNRTSVNEQFF TGCGCCAGCAGCAACAGAACTAGCGTGAATGAGCAGTTCTTC
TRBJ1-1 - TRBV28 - CASRTYQGDTEAFF TGTGCCAGCAGGACATATCAGGGAGACACTGAAGCTTTCTTT
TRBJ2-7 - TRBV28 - CATQAGGDYEQYF TGTGCCACCCAGGCGGGCGGCGACTACGAGCAGTACTTC
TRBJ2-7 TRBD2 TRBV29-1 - CSVEDAGLAGGKPYEQYF TGCAGCGTTGAAGATGCCGGACTAGCGGGAGGAAAACCCTACGAGCAGTACTTC
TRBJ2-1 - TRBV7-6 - CASSRPLYHNEQFF TGTGCCAGCAGCCGGCCCCTGTATCACAATGAGCAGTTCTTC
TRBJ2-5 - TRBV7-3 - CASSLSGGQETQYF TGTGCCAGCAGCTTAAGTGGTGGGCAAGAGACCCAGTACTTC
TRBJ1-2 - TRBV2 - CASRRLPGYTF TGTGCCAGCCGGAGGCTCCCTGGCTACACCTTC
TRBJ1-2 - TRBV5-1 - CASRRIPWQVRYTF TGCGCCAGCCGACGGATCCCCTGGCAAGTTCGCTACACCTTC
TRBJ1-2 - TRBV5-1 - CASSLTGSGYTF TGCGCCAGCAGCTTGACAGGGTCTGGCTACACCTTC
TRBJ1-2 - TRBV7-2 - CASTIFLGDYGYTF TGTGCCAGCACCATATTTCTTGGGGATTATGGCTACACCTTC
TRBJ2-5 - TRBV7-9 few CASSFGWAGVEQETQYF TGTGCCAGCAGCTTCGGTTGGGCAGGGGTAGAACAAGAGACCCAGTACTTC
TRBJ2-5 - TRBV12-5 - CASGLTWGETQYF TGTGCTAGTGGTTTGACGTGGGGAGAGACCCAGTACTTC
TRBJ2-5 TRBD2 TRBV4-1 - CASSQEGLLAGGWYQETQYF TGCGCCAGCAGCCAAGAAGGGCTTTTAGCGGGAGGTTGGTACCAAGAGACCCAGTACTTC
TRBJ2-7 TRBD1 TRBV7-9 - CASSVGTGPYEQYF TGTGCCAGCAGCGTAGGGACAGGCCCCTACGAGCAGTACTTC
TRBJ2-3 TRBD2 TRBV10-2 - CASNKRGARF TGCGCCAGCAATAAGCGGGGGGCGCGGTTT
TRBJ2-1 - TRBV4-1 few CASSQRGYNEQFF TGCGCCAGCAGCCAACGGGGATACAATGAGCAGTTCTTC
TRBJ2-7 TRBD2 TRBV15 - CATSRVAGGYEQYF TGTGCCACCAGCAGAGTTGCGGGGGGCTACGAGCAGTACTTC
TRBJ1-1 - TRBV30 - CAWSVLTVNTEAFF TGTGCCTGGAGTGTCCTCACAGTGAACACTGAAGCTTTCTTT